This T cell receptor (beta chain) was found in a study of regulatory T cells in long-lasting Graves disease. The time point was: newly diagnosed GD, antithyroid drugs for less than 3 months. Researchers made the TCR library from RNA that was extracted from PBMCs. The table lists this clonotype with many counts. V was trimmed by 5 bases and J by 0 bases, leaving 13 bases between them. CDR3 size: 15 residues. Germline V gives CDR1 SGHTA, CDR2 FQGNSA. Researchers made TCR beta libraries by using iRepertoire HTBI primers and running Arm-PCR on CDR3 regions. TCRdb reanalysed the multiplex PCR reads using MiXCR and keeps one entry per CDR3 protein. Counted here are roughly 360,000 distinct CDR3 sequences, roughly 12% occurring once; the ten biggest clones make up approximately 19%. The sample was also linked to a second study, of T cells in Graves' hyperthyroidism and ophthalmopathy.

The sample was peripheral blood mononuclear cells (PBMCs), taken at new diagnosis, from a patient treated with antithyroid drugs. The chain recombines TRBV7-2 with TRBJ1-1; no definite D call. This sequence was found in a woman younger than 30 with Graves disease. The CDR3: CASSVAGPLNTEAFF. The CDR3 DNA follows: TGTGCCAGCAGCGTGGCAGGCCCCTTGAACACTGAAGCTTTCTTT.